The source of this T cell receptor (beta chain) is a study of regulatory T cells in long-lasting Graves disease. Per germline, CDR1 DFQATT and CDR2 SNEGSKA (reference sequence). The CDR3 covers 12 residues. Trimming removed 6 bases from V and 8 bases from J; junction bases left unmatched: 6. Building of the TCR beta libraries involved iRepertoire HTBI primers and Arm-PCR of CDR3 regions. TCRdb fed the multiplex PCR reads into MiXCR, producing one record per CDR3 protein. The top ten hold under 10% of the sample, which has about 540,000 distinct CDR3 sequences, roughly 13% seen once. In its sample, this clonotype was seen many times. The time point is: newly diagnosed GD, antithyroid drugs for less than 3 months. Making the TCR library involved RNA that had been extracted from PBMCs. The sample was also reused in another study, on T cells in Graves' hyperthyroidism and ophthalmopathy.

The chain joins TRBV20-1 to TRBJ1-2; 10 bases fit TRBD1. This receptor was identified in a man aged 25 to 40 with Graves disease. Sequencing used peripheral blood mononuclear cells (PBMCs), obtained at new diagnosis, from a patient treated with antithyroid drugs. The CDR3 reads CSAGTGVEGYTF. The CDR3 bases are TGCAGTGCCGGGACAGGGGTGGAGGGCTACACCTTC.